This TCR beta chain was captured by sequencing in a study of beta chain features in type 1 diabetes. The CDR3 consists of 13 residues. The V end lost 4 bases, the J end lost 1 base, and 8 bases lay between the germline ends. CDR1 is SQVTM, CDR2 ANQGSEA, per germline. The sequenced template was cDNA made from the entire isolated RNA. Here immunoSEQ multiplex PCR was the method, and the copy in TCRdb shows in-frame clones only, minus some. The profile shows 600,000 to 700,000 clones, 12% of them singletons. As concerns this clone: Its cognate antigen is unknown.

Study observations and caveats: Type 1 diabetes patients showed a moderate but significant shortening of TCRB CDR3s in all four CD4+ subsets.

The gene calls are TRBV29-1 and TRBJ2-1; D unresolved. The TCR sequence derives from a young man with type 1 diabetes. The sample was naive CD4+ T cells from blood. The CDR3 reads CSVGAASYNEQFF. CDR3 nucleotides: TGCAGCGTTGGGGCGGCGTCCTACAATGAGCAGTTCTTC.